Presented here are 10 T cell receptor beta chains from one specimen sequenced in a study of blood T cell repertoires in COVID-19 (dated by TCRdb to 2018 to 2020). To prepare the library, the immunoSEQ multiplex PCR assay was applied. Imported from immuneACCESS, the table was reduced by TCRdb to in-frame sequences with V and J called. These copies leave out some clones; in studies compared against another copy, an unresolved V gene accounts for under half, and the cause of the remainder is not known. The sample includes about 150,000 clones, with roughly 80% observed a single time. The biggest ten clones account for roughly 5.6% of the sample. The source material was PBMCs or T cells enriched from blood (not recorded which). These receptors originate from a woman aged 50 to 65 who had recovered from COVID-19.

This chain links TRBV27 with TRBJ1-2; 7 bases fit TRBD1. This CDR3 is built from 13 residues. Germline CDR1 is MNHEY and CDR2 is SMNVEV (reference sequence). With 5 bases clipped from V and 3 bases from J, the junction kept 3 bases outside the gene matches. The CDR3 sequence is CASSSTGDYGYTF. Here the CDR3 DNA reads TGTGCCAGCAGTAGTACAGGGGACTATGGCTACACCTTC.

V and J are TRBV10-3 and TRBJ2-7, with a tentative D call TRBD2 (6 bases). The germline gives CDR1 ENHRY, CDR2 SYGVKD. Trimming shortened V by 2 bases and J by 11 bases, and 10 bases separated the two germline ends. The CDR3 totals 11 residues. The DNA of the CDR3 is TGTGCCATCAGTGAGGGGGACTCCAAGTACTTC. This translates into CAISEGDSKYF.

This sequence joins TRBV28 and TRBJ1-1; tentatively, D is TRBD1 (6 bases). Germline loops: CDR1 MDHEN, CDR2 SYDVKM. V was pared by 7 bases and J by 8 bases, with 14 bases between. The CDR3 consists of 12 residues. CDR3 DNA: TGTGCCAGCATCCAACAACAGGGAGAAGCTTTCTTT. It encodes CASIQQQGEAFF.

The V call is TRBV11-1, the J call TRBJ2-5; 7 nucleotides match TRBD1. J gave up 2 bases and V 3 bases, and 0 bases lay outside the gene matches. This CDR3 contains 13 residues. Germline loops: CDR1 SGHAT, CDR2 FQDESV (reference sequence). The CDR3 DNA follows: TGTGCCAGCAGCTTGGGACAGCAAGAGACCCAGTACTTC. This encodes CASSLGQQETQYF.

The rearrangement uses TRBV6-5 and TRBJ2-1; D is unresolved. Trimming took 9 bases from V and 2 from J, leaving 8 bases between them. CDR1 MNHEY and CDR2 SVGAGI come from the germline V gene. The CDR3 length is 12 residues. The CDR3: CASSVPYNEQFF. The CDR3 nucleotides read TGTGCCAGTTCGGTCCCCTACAATGAGCAGTTCTTC.

The gene calls are TRBV15 and TRBJ2-7, with 7 nucleotides matching TRBD1. Per germline, CDR1 LNHNV and CDR2 YYDKDF (reference sequence). The CDR3 runs to 14 residues. With 3 bases clipped from V and 0 bases from J, the junction kept 2 bases outside the gene matches. CDR3 region: CATSRDRSSYEQYV. CDR3 bases: TGTGCCACCAGCAGGGACAGGAGCTCCTACGAGCAGTACGTC.

V and J are TRBV5-6 and TRBJ1-5; tentatively, D is TRBD1 (6 bases). The CDR3 is 15 amino acids. Germline V gene data show CDR1 as SGHDT and CDR2 as YYEEEE. The V and J ends lost 4 bases and 6 bases respectively, with 17 bases between them. The CDR3 bases are TGTGCCAGCAGCCGAACAATACAGGGCGGTCAGCCCCAGCATTTT. Translating it yields CASSRTIQGGQPQHF.

J is TRBJ2-1 and V is TRBV6-5; the D gene is possibly TRBD2 (5 bases). The CDR3 extends over 11 amino acids. Germline V lookup: CDR1 MNHEY, CDR2 SVGAGI. With 10 bases removed from V and 4 bases from J, the gap between germline ends came to 8 bases. CDR3 coding DNA: TGTGCCACAGCGGTATACAATGAGCAGTTCTTC. Its protein product is CATAVYNEQFF.

The chain uses TRBV7-9 and TRBJ2-1; 11 bases match TRBD1. This CDR3 comprises 15 residues. Trimming cost V 5 bases and J 6 bases; bases outside gene matches: 6. Per germline, CDR1 SEHNR and CDR2 FQNEAQ (reference sequence). CDR3: CASSRGQGARNEQFF. The DNA of the CDR3 is TGTGCCAGCAGCAGAGGACAGGGGGCGCGCAATGAGCAGTTCTTC.

The chain uses TRBV18 and TRBJ1-1; a possible D gene is TRBD1 (6 bases). This CDR3 has 14 amino acids. The V and J ends lost 5 bases and 2 bases respectively, with 12 bases between them. Germline CDR1 and CDR2: KGHSH and LQKENI. The CDR3 region has the DNA TGTGCCAGCTCAGCGGACAGAACTAACACTGAAGCTTTCTTT. It translates to CASSADRTNTEAFF.